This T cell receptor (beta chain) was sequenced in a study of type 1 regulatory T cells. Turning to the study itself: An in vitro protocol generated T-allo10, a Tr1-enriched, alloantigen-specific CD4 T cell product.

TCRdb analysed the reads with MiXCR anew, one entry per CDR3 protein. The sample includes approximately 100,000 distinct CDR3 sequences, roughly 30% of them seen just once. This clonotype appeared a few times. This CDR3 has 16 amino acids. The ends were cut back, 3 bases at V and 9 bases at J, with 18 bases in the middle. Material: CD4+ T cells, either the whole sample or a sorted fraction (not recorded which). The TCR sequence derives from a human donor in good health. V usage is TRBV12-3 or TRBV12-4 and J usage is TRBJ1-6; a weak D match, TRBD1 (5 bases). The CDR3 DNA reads TGTGCCAGCAGTTTCACGCCGGGACGCGGTAGTTCACCCCTCCACTTT. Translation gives CASSFTPGRGSSPLHF.